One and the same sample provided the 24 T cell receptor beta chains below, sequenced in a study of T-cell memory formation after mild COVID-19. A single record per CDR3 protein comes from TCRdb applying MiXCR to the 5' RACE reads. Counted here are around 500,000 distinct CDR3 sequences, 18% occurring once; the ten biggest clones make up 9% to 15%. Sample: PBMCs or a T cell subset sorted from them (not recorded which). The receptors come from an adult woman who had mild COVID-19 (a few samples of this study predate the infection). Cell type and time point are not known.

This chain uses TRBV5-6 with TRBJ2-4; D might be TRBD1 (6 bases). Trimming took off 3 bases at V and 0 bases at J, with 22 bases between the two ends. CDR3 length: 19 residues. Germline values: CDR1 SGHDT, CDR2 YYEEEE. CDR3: CASSSNRVLVLLAKNIQYF. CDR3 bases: TGTGCCAGCAGCTCTAACAGGGTCCTAGTACTTCTAGCCAAAAACATTCAGTACTTC.

The chain's CDR3 is CASSQPTGGGEKLFF. Here the CDR3 DNA reads TGCGCCAGCAGTCAACCGACAGGGGGCGGTGAAAAACTGTTTTTT. The chain has TRBV23-1 and TRBJ1-4; 10 nucleotides align to TRBD1. TRBV23-1 is placed among ORFs of uncertain function. With V trimmed by 2 bases and J by 7 bases, 4 bases remained unmatched. The CDR3 runs 15 residues.

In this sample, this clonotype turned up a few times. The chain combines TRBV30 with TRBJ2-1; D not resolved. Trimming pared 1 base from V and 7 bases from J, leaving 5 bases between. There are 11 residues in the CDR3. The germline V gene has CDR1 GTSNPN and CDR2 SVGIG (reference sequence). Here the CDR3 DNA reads TGTGCCTGGAGTGCAGAAAATGAGCAGTTCTTC. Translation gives CAWSAENEQFF.

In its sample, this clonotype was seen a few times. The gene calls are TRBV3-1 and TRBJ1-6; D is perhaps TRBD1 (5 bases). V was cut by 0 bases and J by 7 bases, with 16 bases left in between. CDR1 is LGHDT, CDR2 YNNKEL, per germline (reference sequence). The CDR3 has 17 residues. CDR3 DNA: TGTGCCAGCAGCCAAGAGCATCCAGGGAGCGCAAATTCACCCCTCCACTTT. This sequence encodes CASSQEHPGSANSPLHF.

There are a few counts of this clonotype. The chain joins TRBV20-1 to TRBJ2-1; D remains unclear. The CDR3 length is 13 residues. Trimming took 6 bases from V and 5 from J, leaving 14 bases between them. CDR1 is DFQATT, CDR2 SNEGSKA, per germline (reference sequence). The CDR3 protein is CSARGALDNEQFF. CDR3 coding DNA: TGCAGTGCCCGAGGCGCGCTGGACAATGAGCAGTTCTTC.

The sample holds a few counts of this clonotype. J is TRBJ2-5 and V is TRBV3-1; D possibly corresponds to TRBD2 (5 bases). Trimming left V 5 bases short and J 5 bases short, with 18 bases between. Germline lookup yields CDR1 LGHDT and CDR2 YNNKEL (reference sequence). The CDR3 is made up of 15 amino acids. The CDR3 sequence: CASSFRTTRLETQYF. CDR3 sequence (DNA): TGTGCCAGCAGCTTCAGGACCACTAGATTGGAGACCCAGTACTTC.

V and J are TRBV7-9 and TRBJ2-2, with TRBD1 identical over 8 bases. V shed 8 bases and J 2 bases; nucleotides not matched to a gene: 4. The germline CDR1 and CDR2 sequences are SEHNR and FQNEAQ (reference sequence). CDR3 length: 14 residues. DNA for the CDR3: TGTGCCAGCGCAGGACAGGGAAACACCGGGGAGCTGTTTTTT. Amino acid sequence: CASAGQGNTGELFF.

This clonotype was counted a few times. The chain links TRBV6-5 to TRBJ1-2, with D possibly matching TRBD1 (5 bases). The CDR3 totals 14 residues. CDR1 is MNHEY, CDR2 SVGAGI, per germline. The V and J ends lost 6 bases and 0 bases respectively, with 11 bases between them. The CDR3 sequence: CASSPGGPNYGYTF. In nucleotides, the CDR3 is TGTGCCAGCAGCCCCGGGGGTCCTAACTATGGCTACACCTTC.

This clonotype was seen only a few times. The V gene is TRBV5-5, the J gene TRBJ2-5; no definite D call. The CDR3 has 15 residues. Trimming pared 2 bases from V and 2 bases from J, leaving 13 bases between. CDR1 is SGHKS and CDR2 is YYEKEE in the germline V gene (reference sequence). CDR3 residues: CASSLTGRVQETQYF. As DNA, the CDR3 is TGTGCCAGCAGCTTAACTGGCAGAGTACAAGAGACCCAGTACTTC.

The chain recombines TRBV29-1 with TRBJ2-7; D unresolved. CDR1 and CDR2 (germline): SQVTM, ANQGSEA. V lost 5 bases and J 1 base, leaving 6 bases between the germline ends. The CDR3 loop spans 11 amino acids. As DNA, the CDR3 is TGCAGCGTTATAGGGTCCTACGAGCAGTACTTC. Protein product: CSVIGSYEQYF.

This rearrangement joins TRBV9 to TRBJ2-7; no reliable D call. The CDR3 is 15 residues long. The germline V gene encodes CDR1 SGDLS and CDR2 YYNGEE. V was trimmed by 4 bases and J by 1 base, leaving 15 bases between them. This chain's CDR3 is CASSPTSHGSYEQYF. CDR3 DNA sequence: TGTGCCAGCAGCCCCACCAGCCATGGATCCTACGAGCAGTACTTC.

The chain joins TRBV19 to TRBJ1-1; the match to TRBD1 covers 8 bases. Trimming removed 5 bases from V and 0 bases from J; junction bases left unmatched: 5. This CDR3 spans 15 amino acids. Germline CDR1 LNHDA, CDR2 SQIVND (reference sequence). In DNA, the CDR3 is TGTGCCAGTAGTGTCGACAGGGGAATGAACACTGAAGCTTTCTTT. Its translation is CASSVDRGMNTEAFF. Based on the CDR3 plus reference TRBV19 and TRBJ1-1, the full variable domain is DGGITQSPKYLFRKEGQNVTLSCEQNLNHDAMYWYRQDPGQGLRLIYYSQIVNDFQKGDIAEGYSVSREKKESFPLTVTSAQKNPTAFYLCASSVDRGMNTEAFFGQGTRLTVV.

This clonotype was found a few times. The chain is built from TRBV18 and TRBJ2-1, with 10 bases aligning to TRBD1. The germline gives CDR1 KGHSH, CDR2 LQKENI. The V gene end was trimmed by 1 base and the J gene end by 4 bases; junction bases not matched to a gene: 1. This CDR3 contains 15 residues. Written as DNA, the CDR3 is TGTGCCAGCTCACCACTGGGACAGGGGTACAATGAGCAGTTCTTC. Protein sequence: CASSPLGQGYNEQFF.

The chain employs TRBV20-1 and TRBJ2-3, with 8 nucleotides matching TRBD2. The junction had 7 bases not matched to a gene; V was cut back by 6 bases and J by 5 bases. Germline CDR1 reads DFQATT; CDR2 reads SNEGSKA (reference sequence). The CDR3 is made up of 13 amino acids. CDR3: CSAPGAGVDTQYF. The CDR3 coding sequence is TGCAGTGCCCCGGGAGCGGGGGTAGATACGCAGTATTTT.

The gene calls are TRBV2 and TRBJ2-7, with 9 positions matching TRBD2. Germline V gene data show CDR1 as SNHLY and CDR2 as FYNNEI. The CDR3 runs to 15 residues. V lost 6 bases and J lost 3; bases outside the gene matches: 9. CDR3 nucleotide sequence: TGTGCCAGCAGCCCTGTTAGGACTAGCGTCTACGAGCAGTACTTC. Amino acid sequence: CASSPVRTSVYEQYF.

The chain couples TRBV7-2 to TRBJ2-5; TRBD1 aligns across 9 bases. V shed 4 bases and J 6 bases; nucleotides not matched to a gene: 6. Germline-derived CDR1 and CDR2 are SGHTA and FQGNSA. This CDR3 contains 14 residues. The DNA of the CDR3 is TGTGCCAGCAGCTCTACAGGGGGCTTGCAGACCCAGTACTTC. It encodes CASSSTGGLQTQYF.

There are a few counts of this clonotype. CDR3 region: CSARSRDRRTNTEAFF. The CDR3 DNA sequence: TGCAGTGCTAGAAGCCGGGACAGGCGGACGAACACTGAAGCTTTCTTT. The chain couples TRBV20-1 to TRBJ1-1, with 8 bases matching TRBD1. CDR3 length equals 16 residues. Looked up from germline, CDR1 is DFQATT and CDR2 is SNEGSKA (reference sequence). V lost 2 bases and J lost 1; bases outside the gene matches: 9.

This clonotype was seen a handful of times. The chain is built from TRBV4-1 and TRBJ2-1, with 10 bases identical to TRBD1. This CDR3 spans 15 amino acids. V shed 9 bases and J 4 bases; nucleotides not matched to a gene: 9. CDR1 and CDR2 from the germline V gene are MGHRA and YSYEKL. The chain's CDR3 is CASTPGTGVYNEQFF. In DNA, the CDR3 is TGCGCCAGTACCCCCGGGACAGGGGTTTACAATGAGCAGTTCTTC.

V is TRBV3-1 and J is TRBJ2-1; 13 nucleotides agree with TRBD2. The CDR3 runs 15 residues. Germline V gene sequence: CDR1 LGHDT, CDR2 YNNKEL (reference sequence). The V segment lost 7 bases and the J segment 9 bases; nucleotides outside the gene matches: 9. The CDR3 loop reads CASTHTSGGAGEQFF. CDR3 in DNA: TGTGCCAGCACCCATACTAGCGGGGGGGCCGGTGAGCAGTTCTTC.

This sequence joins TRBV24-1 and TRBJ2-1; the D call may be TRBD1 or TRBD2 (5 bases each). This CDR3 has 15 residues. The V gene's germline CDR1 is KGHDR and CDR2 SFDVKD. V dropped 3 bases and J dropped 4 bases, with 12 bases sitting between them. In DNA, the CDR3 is TGTGCCACCAGTGATCTCCGGGACGGGTACAATGAGCAGTTCTTC. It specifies CATSDLRDGYNEQFF.

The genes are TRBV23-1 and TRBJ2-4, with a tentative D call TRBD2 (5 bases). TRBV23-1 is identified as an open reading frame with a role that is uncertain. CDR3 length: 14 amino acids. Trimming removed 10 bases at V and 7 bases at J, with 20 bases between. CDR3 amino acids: CATPIGRTRNIQYF. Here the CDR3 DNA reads TGCGCCACCCCGATAGGCCGGACTCGGAACATTCAGTACTTC.

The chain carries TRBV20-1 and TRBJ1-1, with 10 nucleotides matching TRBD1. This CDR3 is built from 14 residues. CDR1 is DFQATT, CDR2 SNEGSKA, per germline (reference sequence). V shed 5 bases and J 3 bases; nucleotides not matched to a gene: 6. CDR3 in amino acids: CSAETGGFDTEAFF. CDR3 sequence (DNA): TGCAGTGCTGAGACAGGGGGCTTCGACACTGAAGCTTTCTTT.

CDR3 protein: CASRKRDSNTEAFF. The CDR3 DNA reads as TGTGCCAGCAGAAAACGGGACAGCAACACTGAAGCTTTCTTT. J is TRBJ1-1 and V is TRBV7-8; 7 bases agree with TRBD1. CDR1 and CDR2 (germline): SGHVS, FQNEAQ. The CDR3 consists of 14 residues. V gave up 6 bases and J gave up 2 bases; unmatched junction bases: 6.

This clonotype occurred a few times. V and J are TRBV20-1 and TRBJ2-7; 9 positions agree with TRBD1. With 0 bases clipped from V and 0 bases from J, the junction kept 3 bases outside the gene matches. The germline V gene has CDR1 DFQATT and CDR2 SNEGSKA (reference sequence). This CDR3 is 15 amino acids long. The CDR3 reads CSARDLGQGSYEQYF. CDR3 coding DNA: TGCAGTGCTAGAGATCTGGGACAGGGCTCCTACGAGCAGTACTTC.